This TCR beta chain is drawn from a study of blood T cell repertoires in COVID-19. At the level of the study: Acute and convalescent COVID-19 specimens originated in the United States, Italy and Spain. Sources were T cells, B-cell-depleted T cells, or PBMCs; the material itself was cDNA or gDNA.

V was pared by 10 bases and J by 2 bases, with 22 bases of the junction left unmatched. The CDR3 is made up of 19 amino acids. The germline gives CDR1 LNHDA, CDR2 SQIVND (reference sequence). In the original analysis: Counts of nucleated cells, estimated from reference gene primer amplification, were obtained. Sequenced by immunoSEQ multiplex PCR; TCRdb stores in-frame clones only, minus some. That table supplies the V and J calls and clone size; D and trimming were determined from the DNA. The sample carries about 200,000 clones, about four fifths recorded once. The chain is built from TRBV19 and TRBJ1-4; 7 nucleotides align to TRBD1. This TCR came from a woman between 45 and 60 years old with acute or convalescent COVID-19. The sequencing input was peripheral blood. This chain's CDR3 is CAILPGQVGQRMTNEKLFF. The CDR3 coding sequence is TGTGCCATCCTACCCGGACAGGTGGGGCAGCGTATGACTAATGAAAAACTGTTTTTT.